The rows below give T cell receptor beta chains drawn from one sample of a study of T cell repertoires in cytomegalovirus infection. In TCRdb, the reads were re-called with MiXCR into one record per CDR3 protein. The table has more than 400,000 distinct CDR3 sequences, 26% seen once. What was sequenced was PBMCs. The source is a human donor in good health (CMV status not recorded). Some clones in this sample may be carry-over from other donors' samples. The conserved cysteine and the conserved F or W are not part of the CDR3 here. Fields, in order: V gene, CDR3 protein.

v_gene: TRBV20-1
CDR3aa: SARLAVNTGELF

v_gene: TRBV15
CDR3aa: ATSRGRQGIEKLF

v_gene: TRBV28
CDR3aa: ASSLLRESYEQY

v_gene: TRBV7-6
CDR3aa: ASSSSWGAQRDTEAF

v_gene: TRBV12-3/TRBV12-4
CDR3aa: ASRPLGTGELF

v_gene: TRBV4-1
CDR3aa: ASSQGPLAGGDEQF

v_gene: TRBV29-1
CDR3aa: RVLGSRLEGGTDTQY

v_gene: TRBV28
CDR3aa: ASSPQGLAGGPDTQY

v_gene: TRBV7-9
CDR3aa: ASSLSEGKETQY

v_gene: TRBV6-4
CDR3aa: ASSGGLATDTQY

v_gene: TRBV12-3/TRBV12-4
CDR3aa: ASSLVPGLAVEDTQY

v_gene: TRBV12-3/TRBV12-4
CDR3aa: ASSGTKTQY

v_gene: TRBV11-2
CDR3aa: ASSLSFVVLNNEQF

v_gene: TRBV7-2
CDR3aa: ASSLGTSSYNEQF

v_gene: TRBV28
CDR3aa: ASSPFLGGGRA

v_gene: TRBV7-9
CDR3aa: ASSWSDTQY

v_gene: TRBV9
CDR3aa: ASSVAAQSYNEQF

v_gene: TRBV20-1
CDR3aa: SAGHLFWDTEAF

v_gene: TRBV9
CDR3aa: ASSRRVGDTQY

v_gene: TRBV28
CDR3aa: ASSPAAGAFDTQY

v_gene: TRBV27
CDR3aa: ASRSSGTAYEQY

v_gene: TRBV7-2
CDR3aa: ASSLRAGPSTDTQY

v_gene: TRBV7-2
CDR3aa: ASSPRMSTDTQY

v_gene: TRBV6-5
CDR3aa: ASSYDRSQPQH

v_gene: TRBV6-1
CDR3aa: ASSEVRARPLGETQY

v_gene: TRBV5-1
CDR3aa: ASSLAPQGTLSYNEQF

v_gene: TRBV7-2
CDR3aa: ASSLAPGVAETQY

v_gene: TRBV10-3
CDR3aa: AISDFMAREDTEAF

v_gene: TRBV2
CDR3aa: ASSVDNSPLH

v_gene: TRBV18
CDR3aa: ASSLKSETQY

v_gene: TRBV20-1
CDR3aa: SARDGLQKDTQY

v_gene: TRBV20-1
CDR3aa: SAIGSNSYNEQF

v_gene: TRBV7-8
CDR3aa: ASSSPSLAGFQETQY

v_gene: TRBV27
CDR3aa: ASAKDGNQPQH

v_gene: TRBV2
CDR3aa: ASLDRDGGNIQY